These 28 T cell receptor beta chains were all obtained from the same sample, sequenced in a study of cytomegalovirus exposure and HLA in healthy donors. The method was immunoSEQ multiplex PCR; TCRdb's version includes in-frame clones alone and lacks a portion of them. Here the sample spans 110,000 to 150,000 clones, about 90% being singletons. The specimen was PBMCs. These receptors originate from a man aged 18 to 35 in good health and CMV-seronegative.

As DNA, the CDR3 is TGTGCCAGCACTCTAAGCGGGAAGGAGACCCAGTACTTC. This encodes CASTLSGKETQYF. This chain links TRBV28 with TRBJ2-5; TRBD2 matches at 7 bases. CDR3 size: 13 residues. Germline lookup yields CDR1 MDHEN and CDR2 SYDVKM. V lost 7 bases to trimming and J lost 5 bases; unmatched junction nucleotides: 7. The full variable domain, rest sourced from reference TRBV28 and TRBJ2-5, is DVKVTQSSRYLVKRTGEKVFLECVQDMDHENMFWYRQDPGLGLRLIYFSYDVKMKEKGDIPEGYSVSREKKERFSLILESASTNQTSMYLCASTLSGKETQYFGPGTRLLVL.

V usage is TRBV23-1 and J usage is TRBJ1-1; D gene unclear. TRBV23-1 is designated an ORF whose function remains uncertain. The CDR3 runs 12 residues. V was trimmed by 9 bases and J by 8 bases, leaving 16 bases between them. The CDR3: CASIPRRREAFF. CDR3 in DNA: TGCGCCAGTATTCCCAGGCGTCGGGAAGCTTTCTTT.

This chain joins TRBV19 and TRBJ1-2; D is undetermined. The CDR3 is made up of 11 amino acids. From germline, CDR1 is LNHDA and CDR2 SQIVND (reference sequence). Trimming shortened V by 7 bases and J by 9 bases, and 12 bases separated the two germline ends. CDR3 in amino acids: CASTAGRSYTF. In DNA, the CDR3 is TGTGCCAGTACGGCAGGTCGAAGCTACACCTTC. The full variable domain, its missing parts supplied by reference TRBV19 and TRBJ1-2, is DGGITQSPKYLFRKEGQNVTLSCEQNLNHDAMYWYRQDPGQGLRLIYYSQIVNDFQKGDIAEGYSVSREKKESFPLTVTSAQKNPTAFYLCASTAGRSYTFGSGTRLTVV.

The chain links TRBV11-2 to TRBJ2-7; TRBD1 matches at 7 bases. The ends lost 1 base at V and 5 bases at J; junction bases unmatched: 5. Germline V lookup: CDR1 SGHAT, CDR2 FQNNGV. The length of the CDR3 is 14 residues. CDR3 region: CASSLGDSSNEQYF. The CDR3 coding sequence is TGTGCCAGCAGCTTAGGGGACAGCTCTAACGAGCAGTACTTC.

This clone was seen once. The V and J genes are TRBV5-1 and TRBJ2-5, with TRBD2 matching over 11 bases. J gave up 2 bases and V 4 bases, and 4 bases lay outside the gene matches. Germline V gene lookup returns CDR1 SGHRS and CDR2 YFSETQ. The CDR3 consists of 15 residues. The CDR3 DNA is TGCGCCAGCAGCATAAGACTAGCGGGACAAGAGACCCAGTACTTC. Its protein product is CASSIRLAGQETQYF. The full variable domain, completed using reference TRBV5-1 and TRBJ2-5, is KAGVTQTPRYLIKTRGQQVTLSCSPISGHRSVSWYQQTPGQGLQFLFEYFSETQRNKGNFPGRFSGRQFSNSRSEMNVSTLELGDSALYLCASSIRLAGQETQYFGPGTRLLVL.

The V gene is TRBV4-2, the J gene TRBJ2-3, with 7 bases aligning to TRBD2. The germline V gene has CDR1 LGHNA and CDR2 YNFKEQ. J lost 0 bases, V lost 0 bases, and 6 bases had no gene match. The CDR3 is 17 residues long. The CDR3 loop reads CASSQEPRRGSTDTQYF. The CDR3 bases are TGTGCCAGCAGCCAAGAACCTAGGCGGGGGAGCACAGATACGCAGTATTTT.

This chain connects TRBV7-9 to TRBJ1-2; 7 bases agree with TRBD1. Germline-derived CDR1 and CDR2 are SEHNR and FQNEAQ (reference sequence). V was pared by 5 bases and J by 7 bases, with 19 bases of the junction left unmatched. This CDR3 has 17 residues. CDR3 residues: CASSNPGQPDLDGGYTF. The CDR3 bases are TGTGCCAGCAGCAACCCGGGACAGCCCGATTTAGATGGTGGCTACACCTTC.

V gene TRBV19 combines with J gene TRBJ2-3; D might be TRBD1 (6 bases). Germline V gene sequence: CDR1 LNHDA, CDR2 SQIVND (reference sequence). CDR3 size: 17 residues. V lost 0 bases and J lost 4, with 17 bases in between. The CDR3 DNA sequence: TGTGCCAGTAGTATAGATTCCACAGGGATGGGGGCAGATACGCAGTATTTT. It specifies CASSIDSTGMGADTQYF.

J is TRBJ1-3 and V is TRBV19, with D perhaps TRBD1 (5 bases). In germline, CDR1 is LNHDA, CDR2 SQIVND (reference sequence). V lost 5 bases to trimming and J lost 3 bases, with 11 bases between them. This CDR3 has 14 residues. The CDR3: CASSGGISGNTIYF. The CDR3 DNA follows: TGTGCCAGTAGTGGGGGGATAAGTGGAAACACCATATATTTT. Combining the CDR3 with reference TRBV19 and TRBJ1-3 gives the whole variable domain DGGITQSPKYLFRKEGQNVTLSCEQNLNHDAMYWYRQDPGQGLRLIYYSQIVNDFQKGDIAEGYSVSREKKESFPLTVTSAQKNPTAFYLCASSGGISGNTIYFGEGSWLTVV.

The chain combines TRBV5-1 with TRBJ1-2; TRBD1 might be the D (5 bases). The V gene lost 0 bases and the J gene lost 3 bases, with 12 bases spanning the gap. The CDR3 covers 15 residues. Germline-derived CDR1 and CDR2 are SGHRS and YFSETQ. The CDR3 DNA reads TGCGCCAGCAGCTTGGCCGTAGGGGCGGACTATGGCTACACCTTC. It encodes CASSLAVGADYGYTF.

DNA for the CDR3: TGCGCCAGCGCAAGCTCCGGGAGCGGTAGGGGAGGAACTAGCAATCAGCCCCAGCATTTT. Protein product: CASASSGSGRGGTSNQPQHF. The V and J genes are TRBV10-1 and TRBJ1-5; possible D gene TRBD1, 5 bases. Trimming removed 8 bases at V and 0 bases at J, with 29 bases between. Germline V lookup: CDR1 WNHNN, CDR2 SYGVQD (reference sequence). The CDR3 loop spans 20 amino acids.

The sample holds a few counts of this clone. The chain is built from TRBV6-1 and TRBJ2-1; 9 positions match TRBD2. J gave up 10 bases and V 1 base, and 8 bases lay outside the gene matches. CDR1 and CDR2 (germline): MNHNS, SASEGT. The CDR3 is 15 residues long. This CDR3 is CASSEEGGSGREQFF. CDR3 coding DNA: TGTGCCAGCAGTGAAGAGGGAGGCAGCGGGAGGGAGCAGTTCTTC.

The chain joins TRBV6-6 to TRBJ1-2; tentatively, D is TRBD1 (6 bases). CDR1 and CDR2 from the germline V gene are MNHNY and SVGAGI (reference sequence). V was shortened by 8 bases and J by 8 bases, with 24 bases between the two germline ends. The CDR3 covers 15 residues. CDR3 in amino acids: CASGGQGLLPGGYTF. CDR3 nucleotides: TGTGCCAGCGGGGGACAAGGGTTACTCCCGGGGGGCTACACCTTC.

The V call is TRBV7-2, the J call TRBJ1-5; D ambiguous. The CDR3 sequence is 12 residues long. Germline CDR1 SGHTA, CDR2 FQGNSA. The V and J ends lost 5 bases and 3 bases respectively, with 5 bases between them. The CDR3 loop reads CASSANNQPQHF. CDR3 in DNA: TGTGCCAGCAGCGCGAACAATCAGCCCCAGCATTTT.

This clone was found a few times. The CDR3 DNA reads as TGTGCCAGCAGCTTAGCGACAGACAAAGCTTTCTTT. Protein sequence: CASSLATDKAFF. The chain joins TRBV7-9 to TRBJ1-1; maybe TRBD1 (5 bases). V dropped 0 bases and J dropped 9 bases, with 8 bases sitting between them. CDR1 SEHNR and CDR2 FQNEAQ come from the germline V gene (reference sequence). This CDR3 region has 12 residues.

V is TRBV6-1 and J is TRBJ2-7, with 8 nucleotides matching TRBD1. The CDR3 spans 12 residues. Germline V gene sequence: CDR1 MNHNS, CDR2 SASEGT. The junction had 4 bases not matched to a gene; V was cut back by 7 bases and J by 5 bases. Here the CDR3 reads CASTWTGNEQYF. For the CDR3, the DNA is TGTGCCAGCACTTGGACAGGGAACGAGCAGTACTTC.

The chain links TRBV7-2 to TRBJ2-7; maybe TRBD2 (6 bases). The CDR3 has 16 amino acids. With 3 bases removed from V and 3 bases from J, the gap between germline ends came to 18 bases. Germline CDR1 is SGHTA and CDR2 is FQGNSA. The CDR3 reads CASSLGLVSPSYEQYF. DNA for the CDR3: TGTGCCAGCAGCTTGGGACTCGTAAGCCCCAGCTACGAGCAGTACTTC.

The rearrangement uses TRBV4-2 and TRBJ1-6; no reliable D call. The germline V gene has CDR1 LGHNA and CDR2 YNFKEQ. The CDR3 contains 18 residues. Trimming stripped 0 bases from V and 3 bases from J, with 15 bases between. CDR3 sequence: CASSQEASAGFYNSPLHF. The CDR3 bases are TGTGCCAGCAGCCAAGAGGCCTCGGCAGGCTTCTATAATTCACCCCTCCACTTT.

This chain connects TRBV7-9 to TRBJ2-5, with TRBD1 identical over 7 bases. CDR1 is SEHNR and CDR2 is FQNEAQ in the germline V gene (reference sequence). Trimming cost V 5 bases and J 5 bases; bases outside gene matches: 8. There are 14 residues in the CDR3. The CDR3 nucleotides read TGTGCCAGCAGCCCAACCCAGGGGGATGAGACCCAGTACTTC. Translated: CASSPTQGDETQYF.

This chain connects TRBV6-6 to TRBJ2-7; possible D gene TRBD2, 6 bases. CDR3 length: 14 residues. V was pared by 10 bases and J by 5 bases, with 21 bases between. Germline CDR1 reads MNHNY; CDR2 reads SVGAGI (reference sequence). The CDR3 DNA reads TGTGCCACTGTCTACGGGGGAGATAGGGACGAGCAGTACTTC. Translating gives CATVYGGDRDEQYF.

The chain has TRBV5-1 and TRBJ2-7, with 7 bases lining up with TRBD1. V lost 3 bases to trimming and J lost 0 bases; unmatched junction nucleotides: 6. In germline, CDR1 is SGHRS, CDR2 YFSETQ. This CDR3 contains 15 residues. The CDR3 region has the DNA TGCGCCAGCAGCTCGGGACAGCCGAGCTCCTACGAGCAGTACTTC. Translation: CASSSGQPSSYEQYF. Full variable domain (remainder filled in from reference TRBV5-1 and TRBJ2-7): KAGVTQTPRYLIKTRGQQVTLSCSPISGHRSVSWYQQTPGQGLQFLFEYFSETQRNKGNFPGRFSGRQFSNSRSEMNVSTLELGDSALYLCASSSGQPSSYEQYFGPGTRLTVT.

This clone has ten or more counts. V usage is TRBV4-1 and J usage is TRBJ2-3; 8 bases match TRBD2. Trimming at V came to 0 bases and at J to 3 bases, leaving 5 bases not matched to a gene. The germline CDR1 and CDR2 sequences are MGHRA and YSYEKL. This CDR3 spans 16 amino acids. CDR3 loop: CASSQDGVAGTDTQYF. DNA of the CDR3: TGCGCCAGCAGCCAAGATGGGGTAGCGGGAACAGATACGCAGTATTTT.

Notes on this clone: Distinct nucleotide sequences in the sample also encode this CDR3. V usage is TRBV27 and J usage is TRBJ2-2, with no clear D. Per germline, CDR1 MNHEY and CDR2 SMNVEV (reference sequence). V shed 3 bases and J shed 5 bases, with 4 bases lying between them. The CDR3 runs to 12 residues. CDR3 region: CASSFRTGELFF. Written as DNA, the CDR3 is TGTGCCAGCAGTTTTCGTACCGGGGAGCTGTTTTTT.

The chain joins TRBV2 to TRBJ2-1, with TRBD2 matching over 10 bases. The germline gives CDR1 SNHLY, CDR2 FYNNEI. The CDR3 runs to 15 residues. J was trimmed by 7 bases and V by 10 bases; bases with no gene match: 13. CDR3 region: CATIGSSGGGNEQFF. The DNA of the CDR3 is TGTGCCACCATTGGATCCAGCGGGGGGGGGAATGAGCAGTTCTTC.

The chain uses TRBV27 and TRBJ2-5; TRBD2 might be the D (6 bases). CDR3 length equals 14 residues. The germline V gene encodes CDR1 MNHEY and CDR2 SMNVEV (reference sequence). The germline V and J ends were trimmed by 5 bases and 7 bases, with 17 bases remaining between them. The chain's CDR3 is CASSVGTHLGTQYF. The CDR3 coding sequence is TGTGCCAGCAGTGTAGGGACTCACTTAGGGACCCAGTACTTC.

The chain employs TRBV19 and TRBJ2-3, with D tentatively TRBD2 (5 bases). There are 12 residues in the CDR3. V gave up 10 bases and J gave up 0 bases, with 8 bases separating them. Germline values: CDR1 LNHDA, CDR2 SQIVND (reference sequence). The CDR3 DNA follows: TGTGCCACCACGGGAAGCACAGATACGCAGTATTTT. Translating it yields CATTGSTDTQYF.

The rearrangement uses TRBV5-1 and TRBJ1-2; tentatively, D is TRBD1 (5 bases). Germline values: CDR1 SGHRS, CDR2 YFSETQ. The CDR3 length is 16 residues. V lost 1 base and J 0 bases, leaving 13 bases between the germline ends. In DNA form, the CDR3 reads TGCGCCAGCAGCTTGTGGGGCGGCAGAGCTAACTATGGCTACACCTTC. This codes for CASSLWGGRANYGYTF. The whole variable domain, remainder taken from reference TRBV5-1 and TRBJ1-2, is KAGVTQTPRYLIKTRGQQVTLSCSPISGHRSVSWYQQTPGQGLQFLFEYFSETQRNKGNFPGRFSGRQFSNSRSEMNVSTLELGDSALYLCASSLWGGRANYGYTFGSGTRLTVV.

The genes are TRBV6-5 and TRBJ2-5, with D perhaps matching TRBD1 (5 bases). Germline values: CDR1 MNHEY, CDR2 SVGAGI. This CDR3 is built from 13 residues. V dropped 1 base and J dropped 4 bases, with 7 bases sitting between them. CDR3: CASSYWQGETQYF. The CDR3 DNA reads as TGTGCCAGCAGTTACTGGCAGGGAGAGACCCAGTACTTC.